These 7 T cell receptor beta chains were all obtained from the same sample, sequenced in a study of OX40 agonist ivuxolimab in advanced cancers. Measured with immunoSEQ multiplex PCR; TCRdb has only the in-frame clones, and not every one. The sample carries around 80,000 clones, approximately 92% recorded once. Here the sequenced sample was CD4+ or CD8+ T cells sorted from blood, taken in a trial of the OX40 agonist ivuxolimab. The source of these receptors is an adult with an advanced solid tumor such as melanoma, head and neck, liver or kidney cancer.

This sequence joins TRBV7-9 and TRBJ1-2, with D uncertain. Germline CDR1 and CDR2: SEHNR and FQNEAQ (reference sequence). Trimming removed 1 base from V and 6 bases from J, with 12 bases in between. The CDR3 totals 14 residues. In DNA, the CDR3 is TGTGCCAGCAGCTTAGTCCCACTGGAGGATGGCTACACCTTC. Translating gives CASSLVPLEDGYTF. The full variable domain, completed using reference TRBV7-9 and TRBJ1-2, is DTGVSQNPRHKITKRGQNVTFRCDPISEHNRLYWYRQTLGQGPEFLTYFQNEAQLEKSRLLSDRFSAERPKGSFSTLEIQRTEQGDSAMYLCASSLVPLEDGYTFGSGTRLTVV.

This sequence joins TRBV4-3 and TRBJ1-1; perhaps TRBD1 as D (5 bases). CDR3 length: 15 amino acids. Germline assignment: CDR1 LGHNA and CDR2 YSLEER. Trimming pared 4 bases from V and 6 bases from J, leaving 18 bases between. The DNA for the CDR3 is TGCGCCAGCAGCCCCTGGGGCCTTGGGGTCGCTGAAGCTTTCTTT. Its translation is CASSPWGLGVAEAFF.

The chain carries TRBV6-6 and TRBJ1-5; TRBD1 matches 7 bases. The CDR3 totals 16 residues. Per germline, CDR1 MNHNY and CDR2 SVGAGI (reference sequence). V gave up 3 bases and J gave up 6 bases; unmatched junction bases: 11. CDR3 in DNA: TGTGCCAGCAGTTATCCAGGGGGGGGTTTCATTCAGCCCCAGCATTTT. Amino acids: CASSYPGGGFIQPQHF.

V usage is TRBV9 and J usage is TRBJ1-2; the D is unclear. The germline gives CDR1 SGDLS, CDR2 YYNGEE. V was shortened by 0 bases and J by 1 base, with 7 bases between the two germline ends. The CDR3 has 14 residues. The CDR3 sequence is CASSVGDYNYGYTF. CDR3 DNA: TGTGCCAGCAGCGTAGGGGATTATAACTATGGCTACACCTTC.

The chain uses TRBV19 and TRBJ2-5, with 7 bases lining up with TRBD1. CDR1 and CDR2 (germline): LNHDA, SQIVND (reference sequence). The CDR3 runs to 14 residues. V lost 5 bases, J lost 4 bases, and 7 bases stayed unmatched. CDR3: CASSAYRGIETQYF. The DNA for the CDR3 is TGTGCCAGTAGTGCTTACAGGGGAATAGAGACCCAGTACTTC.

V and J are TRBV4-1 and TRBJ2-7; maybe TRBD2 (5 bases). The CDR3 length is 15 residues. Germline CDR1 and CDR2: MGHRA and YSYEKL. Trimming cost V 1 base and J 2 bases, with 12 bases left between them. For the CDR3, the DNA is TGCGCCAGCAGCCAAGTTCTGGACTTAACCTACGAGCAGTACTTC. Translation gives CASSQVLDLTYEQYF.

This clone was observed a single time. The V and J genes are TRBV21-1 and TRBJ1-2; the D call TRBD1 from the table was never checked on the DNA. TRBV21-1 is a documented pseudogene. The CDR3 sequence is 15 residues long. CDR3 region: CASSKGDREVGGYTF. The CDR3, as DNA: TGTGCCAGCAGCAAAGGGGACAGGGAGGTAGGTGGCTACACCTTC.